This section outlines one T cell receptor beta chain sequence together with its context. Antigen: not known. The data are from a study of tumor-infiltrating lymphocytes in primary liver carcinoma. Trimming stripped 8 bases from V and 5 bases from J, with 12 bases between. The CDR3 runs to 12 residues. Each 20-30 mg portion of unsorted bulk tissue served as the source for co-extraction of RNA and DNA. Study results and caveats: Only about 8-25% of top clones occurred in every one of the five tumor regions.

Researchers generated TCR beta cDNA from 500 ng of total RNA, relying on a constant-region primer. Three rounds of nested multiplex PCR with slightly modified ARM-PCR produced TCR beta libraries. For around 11 cycles apiece, the opening two PCR rounds ran with TRBV1-TRBV30 forward primers and a C-beta reverse primer. TCRdb reprocessed the multiplex PCR reads via MiXCR and lists one record per CDR3 protein. The table has roughly 20,000 distinct CDR3 sequences, roughly three quarters seen once. What was sequenced was liver tumor tissue from sampling region 4. Stated subset: tumor region T4, right-lateral pole. The chain links TRBV12-3 or TRBV12-4 to TRBJ1-1; D gene uncertain. The TCR sequence derives from a woman in her twenties or thirties with primary liver carcinoma and hepatitis B virus infection. The CDR3 is CASCPLRTEAFF. CDR3 sequence (DNA): TGTGCCAGCTGTCCCCTCCGGACTGAAGCTTTCTTT.